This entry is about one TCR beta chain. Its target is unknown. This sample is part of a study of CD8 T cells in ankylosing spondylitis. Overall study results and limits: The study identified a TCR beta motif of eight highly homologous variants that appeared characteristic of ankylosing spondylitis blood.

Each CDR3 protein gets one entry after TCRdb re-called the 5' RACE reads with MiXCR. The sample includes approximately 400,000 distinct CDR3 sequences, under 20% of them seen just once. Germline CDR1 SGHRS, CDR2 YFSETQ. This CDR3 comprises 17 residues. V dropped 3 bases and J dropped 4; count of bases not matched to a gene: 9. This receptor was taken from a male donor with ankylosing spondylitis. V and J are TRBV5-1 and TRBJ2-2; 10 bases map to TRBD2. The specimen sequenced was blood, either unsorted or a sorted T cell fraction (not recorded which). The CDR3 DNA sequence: TGCGCCAGCAGCTCCCCGGAGGGACTAGCGCCCACCGGGGAGCTGTTTTTT. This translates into CASSSPEGLAPTGELFF.